One and the same sample provided the 12 T cell receptor beta chains below, sequenced in a study of CD8+CD57+ T cells in acquired aplastic anemia. All patients picked for sequencing had shown, by flow cytometry, an expansion of CD8+CD57+ cells. Genomic DNA templated the TCR beta VDJ and CDR3 profiling. TCRdb recomputed calls from the reads with MiXCR, one row per CDR3 protein. The data show about 180,000 distinct CDR3 sequences, with about 44% seen just once and 10% to 15% held by the top ten. The sequenced material came from sorted CD4+, CD8+, or CD8+CD57+ T cells (not recorded which) from PBMCs. Receptors originate from a human donor with aplastic anemia.

In this sample, this clonotype turned up many times. This chain uses TRBV13 with TRBJ2-2, with D perhaps TRBD2 (5 bases). Trimming cost V 0 bases and J 6 bases, with 5 bases left between them. Per the germline V gene, CDR1 is PRHDT and CDR2 is FYEKMQ (reference sequence). The CDR3 extends over 13 amino acids. CDR3 in DNA: TGTGCCAGCAGCTTAGGAGCGGCCGGGGAGCTGTTTTTT. This gives the protein CASSLGAAGELFF.

This clonotype came up a few times. This chain links TRBV10-2 with TRBJ1-2, with D hard to call. Looked up from germline, CDR1 is WSHSY and CDR2 is SAAADI. Trimming took 3 bases from V and 8 from J, leaving 16 bases between them. The CDR3 consists of 14 residues. CDR3: CASSDEGWVSGYTF. CDR3 nucleotide sequence: TGCGCCAGCAGTGACGAGGGTTGGGTTAGCGGCTACACCTTC.

A few counts support this clonotype. J is TRBJ2-5 and V is TRBV7-2; TRBD2 is a possible D gene (6 bases). The germline gives CDR1 SGHTA, CDR2 FQGNSA. This CDR3 region has 11 residues. Trimming removed 3 bases from V and 9 bases from J, with 8 bases in between. CDR3 region: CASSFREAQYF. The CDR3 coding sequence is TGTGCCAGCAGCTTTAGGGAGGCCCAGTACTTC.

V gene TRBV24-1 combines with J gene TRBJ2-2; 9 nucleotides align to TRBD1. V was clipped by 2 bases and J by 3 bases; unmatched bases: 3. Per the germline V gene, CDR1 is KGHDR and CDR2 is SFDVKD. This CDR3 has 16 residues. The CDR3 here is CATSDSWTGDTGELFF. In DNA, the CDR3 is TGTGCCACCAGTGATTCGTGGACAGGGGACACCGGGGAGCTGTTTTTT.

This clonotype has a count of ten or more. The CDR3 sequence: CASSLGETIGTGLIPLHF. DNA of the CDR3: TGTGCCAGCAGTCTTGGGGAAACCATCGGGACAGGGTTGATACCCCTCCACTTT. The chain combines TRBV12-3 or TRBV12-4 with TRBJ1-6; TRBD1 matches 9 bases. The CDR3 spans 18 residues. Trimming cost V 5 bases and J 12 bases; bases outside gene matches: 20.

In the case of this clonotype: An end of the junction differs from the germline gene, which may be a read error. The chain has TRBV6-5 and TRBJ2-7, with 7 bases matching TRBD2. The CDR3 runs to 13 residues. CDR1 MNHEY and CDR2 SVGAGI come from the germline V gene. The CDR3 sequence is CASSYRGGDERYF. In nucleotides, the CDR3 is TGTGCCAGCAGTTACAGGGGAGGGGACGAGCGGTACTTC.

This clonotype was seen repeatedly, ten times or more. The chain is built from TRBV9 and TRBJ1-1, with TRBD1 identical over 9 bases. Germline values: CDR1 SGDLS, CDR2 YYNGEE. The CDR3 is 14 residues long. V was clipped by 2 bases and J by 3 bases; unmatched bases: 2. The CDR3 sequence is CASSVDRGDTEAFF. DNA of the CDR3: TGTGCCAGCAGCGTCGACAGGGGGGACACTGAAGCTTTCTTT.

This clonotype came up once. The V call is TRBV6-5, the J call TRBJ2-3; 8 nucleotides line up with TRBD2. CDR3 size: 14 residues. After removal of 4 bases from V and 4 bases from J, the junction contained 4 bases not matched to a gene. Germline CDR1 and CDR2: MNHEY and SVGAGI. The CDR3 reads CASSSAGGSDTQYF. In DNA form, the CDR3 reads TGTGCCAGCAGTTCCGCGGGAGGCTCAGATACGCAGTATTTT.

The chain employs TRBV20-1 and TRBJ2-5; 11 bases are a match to TRBD2. The CDR3 sequence is 14 residues long. V lost 5 bases to trimming and J lost 2 bases; unmatched junction nucleotides: 4. Germline V lookup: CDR1 DFQATT, CDR2 SNEGSKA (reference sequence). CDR3 in DNA: TGCAGTGCTTGGCGACTAGCGGGACAAGAGACCCAGTACTTC. Its translation: CSAWRLAGQETQYF.

In this sample, this clonotype turned up many times. This sequence joins TRBV10-3 and TRBJ2-3, with 10 positions matching TRBD1. Germline V CDR1 and CDR2: ENHRY, SYGVKD. The CDR3 has 15 residues. V trimming: 4 bases; J trimming: 2 bases; junction bases outside the gene matches: 3. CDR3 DNA: TGTGCCATCAGTGCTGACAGGGGGCTCACAGATACGCAGTATTTT. Its protein is CAISADRGLTDTQYF.

CDR3 protein: CATSDSWEPKLFF. For the CDR3, the DNA is TGTGCCACCAGTGATTCCTGGGAGCCAAAACTGTTTTTT. The gene calls are TRBV24-1 and TRBJ1-4; D ambiguous. The CDR3 runs to 13 residues. Germline-derived CDR1 and CDR2 are KGHDR and SFDVKD. V lost 2 bases and J lost 10, with 10 bases in between.

Remarks on this clonotype: This sequence may be a read error, since a much larger clone differs from it by one base. The V call is TRBV12-3 or TRBV12-4, the J call TRBJ2-7; D might be TRBD2 (6 bases). The ends were cut back, 4 bases at V and 3 bases at J, with 13 bases in the middle. The CDR3 is 14 residues long. This CDR3 is CASSSDTSHYEQYF. DNA of the CDR3: TGTGCCAGCAGTTCTGATACTAGCCACTACGAGCAGTACTTC.